This TCR beta chain was obtained from a study of shared clonotypes between healthy human individuals. Clones were read by immunoSEQ multiplex PCR, and TCRdb kept only the in-frame ones, dropping some. The sample has some 530,000 clones, about 84% seen once. In this sample, this clone turned up once. Other DNA sequences from this sample encode an identical CDR3 as well. The germline V gene encodes CDR1 SGHRS and CDR2 YFSETQ. The V end was cut by 7 bases, the J end by 5 bases, with 11 bases between. The length of the CDR3 is 12 residues. Nashville, Tennessee was home to all donors, who were Caucasian adults.

Sequenced material: PBMCs. The rearrangement links TRBV5-1 to TRBJ2-3; D is perhaps TRBD2 (5 bases). This TCR was recovered from a woman between 40 and 55 years old in good health. Some clones in this sample may be carry-over from other donors' samples. In DNA, the CDR3 is TGCGCCAGCCGTCTTGAGGGAGATACGCAGTATTTT. Protein product: CASRLEGDTQYF.